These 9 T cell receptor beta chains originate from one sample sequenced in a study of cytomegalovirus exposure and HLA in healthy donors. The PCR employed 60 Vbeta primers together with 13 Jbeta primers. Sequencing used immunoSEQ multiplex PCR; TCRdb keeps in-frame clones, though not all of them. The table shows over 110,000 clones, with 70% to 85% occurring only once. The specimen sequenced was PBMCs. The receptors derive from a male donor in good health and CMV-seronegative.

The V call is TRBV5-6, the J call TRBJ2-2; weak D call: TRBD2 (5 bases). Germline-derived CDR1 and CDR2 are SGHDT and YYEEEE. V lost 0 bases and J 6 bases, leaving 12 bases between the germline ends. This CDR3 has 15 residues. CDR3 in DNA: TGTGCCAGCAGCTTGGGAGCGGACGGGTCCGGGGAGCTGTTTTTT. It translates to CASSLGADGSGELFF.

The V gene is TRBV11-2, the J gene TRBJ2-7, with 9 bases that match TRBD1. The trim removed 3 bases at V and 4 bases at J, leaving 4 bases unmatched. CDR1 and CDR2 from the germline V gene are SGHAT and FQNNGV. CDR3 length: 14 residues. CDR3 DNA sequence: TGTGCCAGCAGCTTGGGGACAGGGTATTACGAGCAGTACTTC. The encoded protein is CASSLGTGYYEQYF. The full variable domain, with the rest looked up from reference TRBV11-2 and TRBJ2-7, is EAGVAQSPRYKIIEKRQSVAFWCNPISGHATLYWYQQILGQGPKLLIQFQNNGVVDDSQLPKDRFSAERLKGVDSTLKIQPAKLEDSAVYLCASSLGTGYYEQYFGPGTRLTVT.

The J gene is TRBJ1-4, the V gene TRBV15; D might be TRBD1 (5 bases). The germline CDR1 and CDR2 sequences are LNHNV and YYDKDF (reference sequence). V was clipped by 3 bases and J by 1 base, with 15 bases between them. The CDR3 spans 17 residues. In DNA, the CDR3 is TGTGCCACCAGCAGGGAGTGGGGAGGGGAAACTAATGAAAAACTGTTTTTT. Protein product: CATSREWGGETNEKLFF.

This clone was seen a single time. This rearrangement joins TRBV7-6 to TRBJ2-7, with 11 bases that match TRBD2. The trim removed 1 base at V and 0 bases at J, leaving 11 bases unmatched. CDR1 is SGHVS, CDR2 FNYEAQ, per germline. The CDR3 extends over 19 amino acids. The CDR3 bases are TGTGCCAGCAGCTTAGGAATCAGGCCCGGGACTAGCGGCTCCTACGAGCAGTACTTC. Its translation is CASSLGIRPGTSGSYEQYF.

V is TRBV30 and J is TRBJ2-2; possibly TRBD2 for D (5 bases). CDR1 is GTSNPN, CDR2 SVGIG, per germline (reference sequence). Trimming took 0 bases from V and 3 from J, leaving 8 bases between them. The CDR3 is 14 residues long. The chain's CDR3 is CAWSVRGYTGELFF. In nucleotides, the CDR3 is TGTGCCTGGAGTGTACGAGGGTACACCGGGGAGCTGTTTTTT. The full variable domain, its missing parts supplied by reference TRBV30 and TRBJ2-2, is SQTIHQWPATLVQPVGSPLSLECTVEGTSNPNLYWYRQAAGRGLQLLFYSVGIGQISSEVPQNLSASRPQDRQFILSSKKLLLSDSGFYLCAWSVRGYTGELFFGEGSRLTVL.

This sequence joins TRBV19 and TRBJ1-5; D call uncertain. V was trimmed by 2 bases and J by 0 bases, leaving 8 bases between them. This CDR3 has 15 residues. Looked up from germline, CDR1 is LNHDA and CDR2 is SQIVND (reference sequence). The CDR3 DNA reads TGTGCCAGTAGTATAACACCTTATAGCAATCAGCCCCAGCATTTT. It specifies CASSITPYSNQPQHF.

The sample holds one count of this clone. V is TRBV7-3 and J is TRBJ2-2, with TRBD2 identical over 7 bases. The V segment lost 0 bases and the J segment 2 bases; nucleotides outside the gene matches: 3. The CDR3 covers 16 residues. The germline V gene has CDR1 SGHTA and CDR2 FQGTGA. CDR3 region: CASSLTPSGNTGELFF. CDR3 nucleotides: TGTGCCAGCAGCTTAACGCCTAGCGGTAACACCGGGGAGCTGTTTTTT.

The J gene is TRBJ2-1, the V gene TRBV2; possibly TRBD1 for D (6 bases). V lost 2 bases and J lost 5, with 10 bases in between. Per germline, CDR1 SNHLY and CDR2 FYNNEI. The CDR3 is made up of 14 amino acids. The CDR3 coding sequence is TGTGCCAGCAGTGAATGGGGGCTCGACAATGAGCAGTTCTTC. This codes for CASSEWGLDNEQFF.

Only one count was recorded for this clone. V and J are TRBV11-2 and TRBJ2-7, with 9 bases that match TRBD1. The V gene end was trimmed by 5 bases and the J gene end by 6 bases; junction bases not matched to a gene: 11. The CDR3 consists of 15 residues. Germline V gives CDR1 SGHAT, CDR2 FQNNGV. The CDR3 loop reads CASSPTRDRVSEQYF. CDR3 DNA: TGTGCCAGCAGCCCGACCCGGGACAGGGTTAGCGAGCAGTACTTC.